This T cell receptor beta chain was captured by sequencing in a study of glioma-infiltrating T cells. Study summary: Samples included WHO grade II oligodendrogliomas or astrocytomas and initial-diagnosis grade IV glioblastomas. Dexamethasone exposure before glioma surgery was limited to six or fewer days. Notes on the study in general: Very few CDR3 sequences were shared between tissue and blood.

With regard to this clonotype: The target antigen is unknown. Compared with germline, one end of the junction differs, possibly owing to a read error.

The germline V gene has CDR1 MNHNS and CDR2 SASEGT. The CDR3 consists of 17 residues. TCR alpha and beta CDR3 regions were amplified from RNA using iRepertoire nested multiplex PCR. TCRdb reanalysed the multiplex PCR reads using MiXCR and keeps one entry per CDR3 protein. The sample includes about 380,000 distinct CDR3 sequences, roughly two fifths seen only once; the top ten take approximately 12%. The chain carries TRBV6-1 and TRBJ1-2; 8 bases fit TRBD1. This clonotype was obtained from a human donor with low-grade glioma or glioblastoma, undergoing nonglioma brain surgery, or in good health (not recorded which). Input material: glioma tissue, nonneoplastic brain tissue, or PBMCs (not recorded which). CDR3 sequence: CASKRDRLRDPTYGYTF. For the CDR3, the DNA is TGTGCCAGCAAGAGGGACAGGCTACGTGATCCCACCTATGGCTACACCTTT.